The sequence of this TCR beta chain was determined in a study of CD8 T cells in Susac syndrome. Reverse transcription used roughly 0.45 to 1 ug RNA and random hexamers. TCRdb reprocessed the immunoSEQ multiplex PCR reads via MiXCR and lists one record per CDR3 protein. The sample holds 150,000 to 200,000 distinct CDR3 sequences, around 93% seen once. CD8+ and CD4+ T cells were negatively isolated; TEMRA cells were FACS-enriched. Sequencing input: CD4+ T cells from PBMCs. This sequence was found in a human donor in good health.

The CDR3 nucleotides read TGTGCCAGCAGCTCCGGACGGTGGCGAGACACCGGGGAGCTGTTTTTT. This gives the protein CASSSGRWRDTGELFF. This sequence joins TRBV5-5 and TRBJ2-2; no reliable D call. Germline CDR1 reads SGHKS; CDR2 reads YYEKEE (reference sequence). There are 16 residues in the CDR3. V dropped 3 bases and J dropped 3 bases, with 15 bases sitting between them.